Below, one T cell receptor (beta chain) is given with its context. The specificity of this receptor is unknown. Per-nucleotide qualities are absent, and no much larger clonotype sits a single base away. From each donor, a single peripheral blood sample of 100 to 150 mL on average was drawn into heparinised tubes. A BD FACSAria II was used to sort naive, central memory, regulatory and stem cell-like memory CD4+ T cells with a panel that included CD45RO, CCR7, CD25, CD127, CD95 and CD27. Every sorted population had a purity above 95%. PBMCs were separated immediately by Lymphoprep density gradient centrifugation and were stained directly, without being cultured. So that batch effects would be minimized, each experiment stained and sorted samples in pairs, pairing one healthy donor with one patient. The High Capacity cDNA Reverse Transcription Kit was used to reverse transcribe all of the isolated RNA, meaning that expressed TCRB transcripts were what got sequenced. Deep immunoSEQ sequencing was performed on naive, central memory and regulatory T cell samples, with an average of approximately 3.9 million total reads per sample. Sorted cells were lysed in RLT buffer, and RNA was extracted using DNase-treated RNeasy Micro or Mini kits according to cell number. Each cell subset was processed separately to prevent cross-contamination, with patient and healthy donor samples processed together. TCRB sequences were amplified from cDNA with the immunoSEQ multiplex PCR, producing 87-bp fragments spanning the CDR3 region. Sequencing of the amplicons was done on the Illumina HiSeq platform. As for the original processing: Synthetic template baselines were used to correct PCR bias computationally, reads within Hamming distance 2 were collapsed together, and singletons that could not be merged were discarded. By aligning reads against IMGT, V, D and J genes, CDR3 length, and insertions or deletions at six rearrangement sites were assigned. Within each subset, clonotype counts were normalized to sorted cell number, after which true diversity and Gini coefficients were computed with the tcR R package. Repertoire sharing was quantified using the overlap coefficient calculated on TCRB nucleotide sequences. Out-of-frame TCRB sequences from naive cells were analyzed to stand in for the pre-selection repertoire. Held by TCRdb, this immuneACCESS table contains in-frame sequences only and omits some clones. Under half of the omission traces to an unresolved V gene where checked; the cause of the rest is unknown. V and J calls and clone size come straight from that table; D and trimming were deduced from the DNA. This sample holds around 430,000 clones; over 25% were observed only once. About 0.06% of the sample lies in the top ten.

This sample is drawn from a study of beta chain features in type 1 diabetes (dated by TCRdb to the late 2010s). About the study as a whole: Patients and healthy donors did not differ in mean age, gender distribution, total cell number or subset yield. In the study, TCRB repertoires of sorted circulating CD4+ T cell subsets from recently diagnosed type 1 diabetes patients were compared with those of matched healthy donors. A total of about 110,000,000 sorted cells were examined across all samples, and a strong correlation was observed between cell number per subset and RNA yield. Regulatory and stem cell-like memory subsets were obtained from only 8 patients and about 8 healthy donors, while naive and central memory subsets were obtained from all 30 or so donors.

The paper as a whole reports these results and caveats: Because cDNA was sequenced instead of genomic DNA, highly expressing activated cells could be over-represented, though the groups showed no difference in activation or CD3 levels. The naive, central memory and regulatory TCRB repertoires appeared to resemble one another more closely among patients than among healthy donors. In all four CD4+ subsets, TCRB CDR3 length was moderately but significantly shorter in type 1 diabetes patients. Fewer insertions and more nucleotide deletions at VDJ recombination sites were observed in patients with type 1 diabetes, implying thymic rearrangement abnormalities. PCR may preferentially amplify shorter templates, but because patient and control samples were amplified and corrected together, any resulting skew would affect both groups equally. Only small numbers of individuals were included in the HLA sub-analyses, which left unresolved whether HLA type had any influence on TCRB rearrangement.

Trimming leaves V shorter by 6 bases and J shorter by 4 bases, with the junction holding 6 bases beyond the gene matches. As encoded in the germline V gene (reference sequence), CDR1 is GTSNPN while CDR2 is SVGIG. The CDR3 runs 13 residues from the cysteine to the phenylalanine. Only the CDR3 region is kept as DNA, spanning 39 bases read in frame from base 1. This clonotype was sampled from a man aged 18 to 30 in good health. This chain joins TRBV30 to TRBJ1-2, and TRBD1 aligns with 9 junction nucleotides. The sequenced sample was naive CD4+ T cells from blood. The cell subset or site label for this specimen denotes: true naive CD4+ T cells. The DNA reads TGTGCCTGCCTACAGGGGGCTTTCTATGGCTACACCTTC. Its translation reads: CACLQGAFYGYTF.